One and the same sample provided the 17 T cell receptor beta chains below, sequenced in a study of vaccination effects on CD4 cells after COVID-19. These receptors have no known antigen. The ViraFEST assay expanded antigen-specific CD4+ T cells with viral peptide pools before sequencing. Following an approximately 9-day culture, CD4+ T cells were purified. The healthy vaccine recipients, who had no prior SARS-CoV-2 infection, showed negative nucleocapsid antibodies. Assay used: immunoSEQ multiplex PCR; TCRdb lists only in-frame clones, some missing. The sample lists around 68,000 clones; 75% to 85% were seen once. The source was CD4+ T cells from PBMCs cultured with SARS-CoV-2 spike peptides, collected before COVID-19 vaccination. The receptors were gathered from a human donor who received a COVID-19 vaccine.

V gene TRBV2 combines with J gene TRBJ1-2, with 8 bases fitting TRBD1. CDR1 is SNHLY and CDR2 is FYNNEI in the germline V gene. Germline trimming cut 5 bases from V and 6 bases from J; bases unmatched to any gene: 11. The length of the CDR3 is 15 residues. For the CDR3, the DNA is TGTGCCAGCAGTCCTCAGGGGGCGCGCTCTGATGGCTACACCTTC. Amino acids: CASSPQGARSDGYTF.

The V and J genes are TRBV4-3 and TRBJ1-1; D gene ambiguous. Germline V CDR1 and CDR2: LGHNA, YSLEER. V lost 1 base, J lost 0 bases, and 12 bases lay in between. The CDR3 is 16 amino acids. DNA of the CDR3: TGCGCCAGCAGCCAAGCGCTTTGGCAGGTGAACACTGAAGCTTTCTTT. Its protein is CASSQALWQVNTEAFF.

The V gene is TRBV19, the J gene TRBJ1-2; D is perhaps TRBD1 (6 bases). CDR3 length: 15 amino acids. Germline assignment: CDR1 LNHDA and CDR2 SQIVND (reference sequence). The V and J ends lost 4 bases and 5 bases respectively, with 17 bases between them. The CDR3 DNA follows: TGTGCCAGTAGTACCCTTGGCAGGGGAGAGTATGGCTACACCTTC. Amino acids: CASSTLGRGEYGYTF.

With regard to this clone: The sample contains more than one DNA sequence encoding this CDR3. CDR3 residues: CASSLGGTEETQYF. CDR3 bases: TGCGCCAGCAGCTTGGGCGGGACGGAGGAGACCCAGTACTTC. The V and J genes are TRBV5-1 and TRBJ2-5; D is possibly TRBD2 (6 bases). Trimming left V 0 bases short and J 5 bases short, with 11 bases between. Germline CDR1 and CDR2: SGHRS and YFSETQ. CDR3 length: 14 residues.

The CDR3 coding sequence is TGTGCCAGCAGCCCGGCAGCCCAGATATACAATGAGCAGTTCTTC. Its protein product is CASSPAAQIYNEQFF. The chain employs TRBV5-6 and TRBJ2-1; D remains unclear. This CDR3 is built from 15 residues. With 4 bases removed from V and 4 bases from J, the gap between germline ends came to 15 bases. The germline gives CDR1 SGHDT, CDR2 YYEEEE.

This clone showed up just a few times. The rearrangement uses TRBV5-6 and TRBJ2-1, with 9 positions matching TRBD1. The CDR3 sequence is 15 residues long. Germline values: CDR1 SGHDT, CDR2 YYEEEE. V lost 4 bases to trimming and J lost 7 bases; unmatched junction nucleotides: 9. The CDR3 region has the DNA TGTGCCAGCAGCACTCCGGGACAGGGCCGTAATGAGCAGTTCTTC. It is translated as CASSTPGQGRNEQFF.

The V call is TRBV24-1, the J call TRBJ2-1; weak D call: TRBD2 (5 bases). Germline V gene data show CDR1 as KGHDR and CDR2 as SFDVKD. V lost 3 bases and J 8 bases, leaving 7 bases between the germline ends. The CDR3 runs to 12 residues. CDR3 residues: CATSDTRDEQFF. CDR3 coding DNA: TGTGCCACCAGTGATACGAGGGATGAGCAGTTCTTC.

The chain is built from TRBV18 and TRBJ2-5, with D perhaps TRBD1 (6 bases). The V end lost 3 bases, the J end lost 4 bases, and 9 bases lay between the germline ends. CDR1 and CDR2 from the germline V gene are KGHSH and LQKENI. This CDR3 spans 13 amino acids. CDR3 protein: CASSPGGPETQYF. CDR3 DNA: TGTGCCAGCTCACCTGGGGGCCCAGAGACCCAGTACTTC.

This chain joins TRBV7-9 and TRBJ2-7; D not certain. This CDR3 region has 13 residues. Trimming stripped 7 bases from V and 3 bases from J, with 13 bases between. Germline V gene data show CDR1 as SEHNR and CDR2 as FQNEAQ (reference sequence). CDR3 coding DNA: TGTGCCAGCACCTCGGCAGGTATCTACGAGCAGTACGTC. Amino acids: CASTSAGIYEQYV.

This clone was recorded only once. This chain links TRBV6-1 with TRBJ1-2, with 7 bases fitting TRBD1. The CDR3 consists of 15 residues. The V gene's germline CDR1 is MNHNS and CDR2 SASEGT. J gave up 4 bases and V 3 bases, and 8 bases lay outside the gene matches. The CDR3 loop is CASSDGDRLLYGYTF. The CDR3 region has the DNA TGTGCCAGCAGTGATGGGGACAGACTGCTCTATGGCTACACCTTC.

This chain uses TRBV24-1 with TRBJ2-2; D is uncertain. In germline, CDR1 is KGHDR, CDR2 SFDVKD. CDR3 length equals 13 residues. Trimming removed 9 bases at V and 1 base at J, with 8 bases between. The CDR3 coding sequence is TGTGCCACCTCGGTAGGGAACACCGGGGAGCTGTTTTTT. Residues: CATSVGNTGELFF.

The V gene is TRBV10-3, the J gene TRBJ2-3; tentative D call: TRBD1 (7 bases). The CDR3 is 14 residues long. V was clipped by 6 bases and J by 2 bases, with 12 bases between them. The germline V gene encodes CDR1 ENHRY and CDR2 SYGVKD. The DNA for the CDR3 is TGTGCCATCAGCAGGGGGGCCCACACAGATACGCAGTATTTT. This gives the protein CAISRGAHTDTQYF.

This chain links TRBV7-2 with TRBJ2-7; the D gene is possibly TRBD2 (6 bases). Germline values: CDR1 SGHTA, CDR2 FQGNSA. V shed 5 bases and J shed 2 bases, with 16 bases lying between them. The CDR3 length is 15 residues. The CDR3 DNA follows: TGTGCCAGCAGCAAAAGAGTCGGGAGCACCTACGAGCAGTACGTC. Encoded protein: CASSKRVGSTYEQYV.

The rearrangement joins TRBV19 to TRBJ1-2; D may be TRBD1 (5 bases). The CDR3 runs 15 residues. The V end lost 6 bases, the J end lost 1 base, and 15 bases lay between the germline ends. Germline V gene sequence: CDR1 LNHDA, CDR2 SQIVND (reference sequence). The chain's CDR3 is CASRHPRGGNYGYTF. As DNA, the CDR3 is TGTGCCAGTAGGCACCCCCGGGGCGGTAACTATGGCTACACCTTC.

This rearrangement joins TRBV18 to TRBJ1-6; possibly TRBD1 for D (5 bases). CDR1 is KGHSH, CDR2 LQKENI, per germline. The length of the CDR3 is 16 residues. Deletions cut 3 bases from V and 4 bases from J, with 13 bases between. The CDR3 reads CASSPGIGGYNSPLHF. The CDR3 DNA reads TGTGCCAGCTCACCCGGGATCGGGGGATATAATTCACCCCTCCACTTT.

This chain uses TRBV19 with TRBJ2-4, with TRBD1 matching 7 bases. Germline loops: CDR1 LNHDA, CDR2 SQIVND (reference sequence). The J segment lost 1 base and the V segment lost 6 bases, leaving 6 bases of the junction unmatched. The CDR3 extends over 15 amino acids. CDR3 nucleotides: TGTGCCAGTAGCTACGACAGGGCGGCCAAAAACATTCAGTACTTC. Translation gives CASSYDRAAKNIQYF.

The CDR3 loop is CASSPSRSGSAGELFF. DNA of the CDR3: TGTGCCAGCAGTCCCTCACGCTCCGGGTCGGCCGGGGAGCTGTTTTTT. The chain has TRBV27 and TRBJ2-2; D unresolved. CDR1 and CDR2 (germline): MNHEY, SMNVEV (reference sequence). The ends were cut back, 5 bases at V and 6 bases at J, with 19 bases in the middle. The length of the CDR3 is 16 residues.